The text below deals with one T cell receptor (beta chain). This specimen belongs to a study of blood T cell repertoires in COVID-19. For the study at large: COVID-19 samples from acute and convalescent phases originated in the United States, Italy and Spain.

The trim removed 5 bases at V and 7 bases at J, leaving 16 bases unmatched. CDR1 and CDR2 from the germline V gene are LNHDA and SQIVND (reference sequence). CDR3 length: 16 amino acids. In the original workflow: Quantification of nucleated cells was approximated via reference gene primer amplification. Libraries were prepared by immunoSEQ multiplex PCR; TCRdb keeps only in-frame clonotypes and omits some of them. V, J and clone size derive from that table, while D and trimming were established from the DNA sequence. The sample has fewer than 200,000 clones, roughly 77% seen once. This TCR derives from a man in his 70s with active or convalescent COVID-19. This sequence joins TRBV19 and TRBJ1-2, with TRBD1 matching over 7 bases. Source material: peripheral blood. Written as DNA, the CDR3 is TGTGCCAGTAGTCGTCATCTGGGGGACAGAATTCCTGGCTACACCTTC. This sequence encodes CASSRHLGDRIPGYTF. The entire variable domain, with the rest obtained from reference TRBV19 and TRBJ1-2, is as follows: DGGITQSPKYLFRKEGQNVTLSCEQNLNHDAMYWYRQDPGQGLRLIYYSQIVNDFQKGDIAEGYSVSREKKESFPLTVTSAQKNPTAFYLCASSRHLGDRIPGYTFGSGTRLTVV.